A single T cell receptor (beta chain) is shown here with its context. Its antigen has not been determined. Base-call qualities are not available, and no considerably larger clone is one nucleotide away. The CDR3 spans 15 residues, from the cysteine through the phenylalanine. Kept here is only the CDR3 DNA, which spans 45 bases and is read in frame from base 1. Based on the germline V gene, the CDR1 and CDR2 sequences are MGHDK and SYGVNS. At the junction V is shortened by 6 bases and J by 0 bases, with 14 bases in between. This entry belongs to a study of blood T cell repertoires in COVID-19 (dated by TCRdb to the early 2020s). Background for the entire study: The collaborator samples originated in the United States, Italy and Spain and spanned the acute and convalescent phases of COVID-19. The prospective study material was composed of cDNA or gDNA derived from T cells, B-cell-depleted T cells, or PBMCs. The dataset comprised deeply sampled blood TCRbeta repertoires from subjects exposed to, actively infected with, or recovered from COVID-19. A freely available public database, intended as a resource for researchers studying the immune response to SARS-CoV-2, is where the repertoires were released. The samples were drawn from two sources: the first 160 participants of the ongoing ImmuneRACE study, and 1,000 to 1,500 subjects contributed by 6 global collaborators. Sample metadata almost always included a de-identified subject ID, COVID-19 status, age in years and sex. Where available, HLA class I and class II types were taken from metadata supplied by the sample provider and were not determined by assay-based typing.

TCRbeta CDR3 regions were amplified from genomic DNA by means of the immunoSEQ Assay, a bias-controlled multiplex PCR. Under the source paper's analysis protocol: Nucleated cell counts per sample were estimated from amplification of reference gene primers within the assay. To quantify the absolute abundance of each unique TCRbeta CDR3 rearrangement, sequence reads were collapsed and filtered. For each sample, productive Simpson clonality was calculated by taking the square root of Simpson's diversity index across productive rearrangements. What TCRdb holds here is the immuneACCESS table cut down to in-frame rearrangements. Part of the clones is not present; checked against another copy, under half of the missing clones reflect an unresolved V gene, and the others are unexplained. The D gene and trimming were derived from the DNA, and the V and J assignments and clone size from that table. In this sample the table shows some 170,000 clones, roughly 84% of which occur a single time. The ten largest clones represent 0.95% to 1.5% of the sample.

Paper-wide results and their limitations: How much clinical and demographic metadata was included differed by source and by participant, and the metadata was provided uncurated.

Participants in the prospective study were aged roughly 18 to 100 years, lived in about two dozen United States geographic areas, and enrolled through a virtual design. Cohort assignment in the prospective study relied on participant-reported clinical history from a screening survey and a study questionnaire. Each participant in the prospective study had whole blood, serum and a nasopharyngeal or oropharyngeal swab collected by mobile phlebotomists. Additional blood draws and questionnaires over an approximately 2-month period could optionally be provided by prospective study participants. Before DNA extraction, blood samples from the prospective study were shipped at room temperature or frozen.

The chain uses TRBV25-1 and TRBJ1-1; the D gene is possibly TRBD1, with 6 bases matching. The sample consisted of PBMCs or T cells enriched from blood (not recorded which). This TCR was recovered from a human donor with acute COVID-19. The donor label of this sample is uncertain. CDR3 region: CASRDGQSMNTEAFF. The DNA reads as follows: TGTGCCAGCAGGGACGGACAGTCGATGAACACTGAAGCTTTCTTT.